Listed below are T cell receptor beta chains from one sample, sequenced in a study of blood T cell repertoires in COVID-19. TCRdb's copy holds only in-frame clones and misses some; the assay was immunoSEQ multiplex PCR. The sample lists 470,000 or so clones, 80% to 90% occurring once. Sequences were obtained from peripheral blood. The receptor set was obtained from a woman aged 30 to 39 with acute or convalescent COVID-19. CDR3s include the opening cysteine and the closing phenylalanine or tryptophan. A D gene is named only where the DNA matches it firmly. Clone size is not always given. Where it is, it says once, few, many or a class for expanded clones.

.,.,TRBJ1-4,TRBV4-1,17,CASSQATLIQGGEKLFF,TGCGCCAGCAGCCAGGCCACCCTGATCCAGGGCGGTGAAAAACTGTTTTTT
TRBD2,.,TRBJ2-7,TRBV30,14,CAWSKRGGGYEQYF,TGTGCCTGGAGTAAACGCGGGGGGGGATACGAGCAGTACTTC
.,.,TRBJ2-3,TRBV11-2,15,CASSFLAGNRDTQYF,TGTGCCAGCAGCTTCTTGGCAGGGAACAGAGATACGCAGTATTTT
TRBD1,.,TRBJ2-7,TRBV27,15,CASSLGTGGYYEQYF,TGTGCCAGCAGTTTGGGGACAGGGGGCTACTACGAGCAGTACTTC
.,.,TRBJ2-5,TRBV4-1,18,CASSQGVLAGGPQETQYF,TGCGCCAGCAGCCAAGGCGTTTTGGCCGGGGGGCCCCAAGAGACCCAGTACTTC
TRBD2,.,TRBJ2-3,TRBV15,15,CATSASGLTTDTQYF,TGTGCCACCAGCGCGTCGGGACTAACCACAGATACGCAGTATTTT
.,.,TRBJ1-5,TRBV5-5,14,CASSFGNKNQPQHF,TGTGCCAGCAGCTTCGGTAATAAGAATCAGCCCCAGCATTTT
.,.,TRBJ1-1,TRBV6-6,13,CASIFTGGTEAFF,TGTGCCAGCATTTTTACGGGGGGCACTGAAGCTTTCTTT
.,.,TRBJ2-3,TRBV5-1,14,CASSSPGGKNTQYF,TGCGCCAGCAGCTCACCCGGGGGAAAAAATACGCAGTATTTT
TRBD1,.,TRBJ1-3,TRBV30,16,CAWSKPGQGPGNTIYF,TGTGCCTGGAGTAAACCGGGACAGGGCCCGGGAAACACCATATATTTT
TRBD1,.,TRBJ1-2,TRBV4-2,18,CASSQDRVTGGILYGYTF,TGTGCCAGCAGCCAAGATCGGGTGACAGGGGGCATTCTCTATGGCTACACCTTC
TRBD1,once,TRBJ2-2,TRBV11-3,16,CASSPEDRRDTGELFF,TGTGCCAGCAGCCCGGAGGACAGGAGAGACACCGGGGAGCTGTTTTTT
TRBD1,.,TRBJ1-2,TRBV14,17,CASSQVPEQGVNYGYTF,TGTGCCAGCAGCCAAGTACCAGAACAGGGGGTTAACTATGGCTACACCTTC
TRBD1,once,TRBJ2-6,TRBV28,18,CASSSWDRGISGANVLTF,TGTGCCAGCAGTTCCTGGGACAGGGGGATATCTGGGGCCAACGTCCTGACTTTC
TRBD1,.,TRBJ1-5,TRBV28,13,CATVTGLNQPQHF,TGTGCCACCGTGACAGGGCTTAATCAGCCCCAGCATTTT
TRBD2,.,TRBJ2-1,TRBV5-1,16,CASSTPSAGGLNEQFF,TGCGCCAGCAGCACTCCCTCCGCGGGGGGGCTGAATGAGCAGTTCTTC
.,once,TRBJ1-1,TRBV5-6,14,CASSLSGGITEAFF,TGTGCCAGCAGCTTGAGCGGGGGGATCACTGAAGCTTTCTTT
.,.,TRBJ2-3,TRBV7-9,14,CASSLQGGTDTQYF,TGTGCCAGCAGCTTACAGGGTGGAACAGATACGCAGTATTTT
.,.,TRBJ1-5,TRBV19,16,CASLPTGGRANQPQHF,TGTGCCAGCCTACCAACCGGGGGGCGCGCAAATCAGCCCCAGCATTTT
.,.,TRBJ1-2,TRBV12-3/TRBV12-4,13,CASSLARETSYTF,TGTGCCAGCAGTTTAGCCAGGGAAACCAGCTACACCTTC
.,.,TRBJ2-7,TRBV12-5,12,CASDRGGYEQYF,TGTGCTAGTGACAGGGGGGGCTACGAGCAGTACTTC
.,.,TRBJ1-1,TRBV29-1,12,CSVEQAFTEAFF,TGCAGCGTTGAACAGGCCTTCACTGAAGCTTTCTTT
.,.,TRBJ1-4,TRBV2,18,CASSGLEPGTPFNEKLFF,TGTGCCAGCAGTGGGTTAGAACCCGGGACACCCTTTAATGAAAAACTGTTTTTT
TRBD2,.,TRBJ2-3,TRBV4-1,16,CASSHYSGGGTDTQYF,TGCGCCAGCAGCCATTATAGCGGGGGGGGCACAGATACGCAGTATTTT
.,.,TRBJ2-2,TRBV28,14,CASSLMADTGELFF,TGTGCCAGCAGTTTAATGGCAGACACCGGGGAGCTGTTTTTT
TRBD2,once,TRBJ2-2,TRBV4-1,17,CASSHGGGGQRTGELFF,TGCGCCAGCAGCCACGGTGGCGGGGGGCAAAGAACCGGGGAGCTGTTTTTT
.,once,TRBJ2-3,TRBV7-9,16,CASSPPGTTSTDTQYF,TGTGCCAGCTCTCCACCCGGGACAACGAGCACAGATACGCAGTATTTT
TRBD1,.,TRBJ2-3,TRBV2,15,CAGGQGAGSTDTQYF,TGTGCCGGTGGACAGGGGGCTGGTAGCACAGATACGCAGTATTTT
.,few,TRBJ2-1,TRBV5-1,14,CASSPGDSYNEQFF,TGCGCCAGCAGCCCGGGGGATTCGTACAATGAGCAGTTCTTC
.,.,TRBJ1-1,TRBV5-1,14,CASSLGGGDTEAFF,TGCGCCAGCAGCTTGGGAGGGGGGGACACTGAAGCTTTCTTT
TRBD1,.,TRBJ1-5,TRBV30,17,CAWSEPRTGESNQPQHF,TGTGCCTGGAGTGAGCCTAGGACAGGGGAGAGTAATCAGCCCCAGCATTTT
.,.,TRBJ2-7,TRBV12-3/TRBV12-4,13,CASTHTGLGEQYF,TGTGCCAGCACCCATACCGGTCTTGGCGAGCAGTACTTC
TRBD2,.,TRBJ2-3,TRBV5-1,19,CASSLALTSGGAIRDTQYF,TGCGCCAGCAGCTTGGCCCTAACTAGCGGGGGGGCCATTAGAGATACGCAGTATTTT
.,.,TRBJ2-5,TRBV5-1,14,CASSLDGFQETQYF,TGCGCCAGCAGCTTGGACGGGTTCCAAGAGACCCAGTACTTC
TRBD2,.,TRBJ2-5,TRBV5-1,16,CASSLSAGGGRETQYF,TGCGCCAGCAGCTTGTCAGCGGGGGGCGGTAGGGAGACCCAGTACTTC
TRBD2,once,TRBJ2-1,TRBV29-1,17,CSVDLAGDLTSYNEQFF,TGCAGCGTTGATCTAGCGGGGGACCTGACCTCCTACAATGAGCAGTTCTTC
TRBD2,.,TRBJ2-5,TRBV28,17,CASSNLAGGAVSETQYF,TGTGCCAGCAGTAACTTAGCGGGGGGGGCTGTTTCGGAGACCCAGTACTTC
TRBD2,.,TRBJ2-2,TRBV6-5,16,CASSYSRLAGAGELFF,TGTGCCAGCAGTTACTCGAGACTAGCGGGGGCCGGGGAGCTGTTTTTT
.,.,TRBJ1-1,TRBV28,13,CASSSSTVTEAFF,TGTGCCAGCAGTTCTTCTACAGTCACTGAAGCTTTCTTT
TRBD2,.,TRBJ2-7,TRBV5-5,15,CASSILAGDTYEQYF,TGTGCCAGCAGCATACTAGCGGGTGACACCTACGAGCAGTACTTC
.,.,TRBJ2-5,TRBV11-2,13,CASSLGQGGTQYF,TGTGCCAGCAGCTTAGGACAGGGAGGGACCCAGTACTTC
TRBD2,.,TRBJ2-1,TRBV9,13,CASSVVAGDEQFF,TGTGCCAGCAGCGTAGTTGCGGGGGACGAGCAGTTCTTC
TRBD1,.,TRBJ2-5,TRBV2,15,CASSETRGLGETQYF,TGTGCCAGCAGTGAGACCAGGGGGCTGGGTGAGACCCAGTACTTC
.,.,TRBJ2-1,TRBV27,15,CASSFSSPTYNEQFF,TGTGCCAGCAGTTTTTCTAGCCCTACCTACAATGAGCAGTTCTTC
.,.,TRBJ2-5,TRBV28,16,CASSLLFRGGEETQYF,TGTGCCAGCAGTTTACTTTTCCGAGGGGGGGAAGAGACCCAGTACTTC
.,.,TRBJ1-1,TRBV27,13,CASKQGLNTEAFF,TGTGCCAGTAAACAGGGATTAAACACTGAAGCTTTCTTT
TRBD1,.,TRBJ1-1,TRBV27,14,CASSLRQGYTEAFF,TGTGCCAGCAGTTTACGACAGGGTTACACTGAAGCTTTCTTT
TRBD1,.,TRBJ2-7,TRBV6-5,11,CASRTGFEQYF,TGTGCCAGCCGGACAGGGTTCGAGCAGTACTTC
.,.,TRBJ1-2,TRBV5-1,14,CASSLGVGAYGYTF,TGCGCCAGCAGCTTGGGCGTGGGCGCCTATGGCTACACCTTC
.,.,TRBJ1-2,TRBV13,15,CASSSQESRNYGYTF,TGTGCCAGCAGCTCCCAAGAAAGCCGGAACTATGGCTACACCTTC
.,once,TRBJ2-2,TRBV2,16,CASSVQGLQNTGELFF,TGTGCCAGCAGTGTTCAGGGACTCCAGAACACCGGGGAGCTGTTTTTT
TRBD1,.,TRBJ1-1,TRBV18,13,CASSLGQEYEAFF,TGTGCCAGCTCACTGGGACAGGAGTATGAAGCTTTCTTT
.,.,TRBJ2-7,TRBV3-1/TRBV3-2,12,CASSPREREQYF,TGTGCCAGCAGCCCGCGAGAGAGGGAGCAGTACTTC
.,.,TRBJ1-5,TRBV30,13,CAWSVAGRQPQHF,TGTGCCTGGAGTGTAGCGGGACGGCAGCCCCAGCATTTT
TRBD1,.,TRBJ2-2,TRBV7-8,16,CASSLGGTGGPGELFF,TGTGCCAGCAGCTTAGGCGGGACAGGGGGCCCCGGGGAGCTGTTTTTT
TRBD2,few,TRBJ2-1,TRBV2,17,CASQVAGALSSYNEQFF,TGTGCCAGCCAGGTAGCGGGGGCCCTGAGCTCCTACAATGAGCAGTTCTTC
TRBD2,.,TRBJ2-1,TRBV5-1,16,CASSSVGRGGVDEQFF,TGCGCCAGCAGCTCGGTAGGGCGGGGGGGCGTTGATGAGCAGTTCTTC
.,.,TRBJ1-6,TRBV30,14,CAWSERGRNSPLHF,TGTGCCTGGAGTGAGCGGGGGAGGAATTCACCCCTCCACTTT